The 5 T cell receptor beta chains below all came from one sample that was sequenced in a study of OX40 agonist ivuxolimab in advanced cancers. Produced via immunoSEQ multiplex PCR; TCRdb's table is partial and in-frame only. The sample records about 14,000 clones, about 82% being singletons. The sequences come from CD4+ or CD8+ T cells sorted from blood, collected in a trial of the OX40 agonist ivuxolimab. These receptors were taken from an adult with an advanced solid tumor such as melanoma, head and neck, liver or kidney cancer.

This clone came up once. This chain uses TRBV7-6 with TRBJ1-1, with unresolved D. The CDR3 runs 13 residues. Germline V lookup: CDR1 SGHVS, CDR2 FNYEAQ. Trimming took 3 bases from V and 2 from J, leaving 7 bases between them. CDR3: CASSLVANTEAFF. The CDR3 bases are TGTGCCAGCAGCTTGGTAGCCAACACTGAAGCTTTCTTT.

The V gene is TRBV5-1, the J gene TRBJ1-5, with 8 bases matching TRBD1. V was pared by 2 bases and J by 6 bases, with 7 bases of the junction left unmatched. Germline CDR1 reads SGHRS; CDR2 reads YFSETQ. The CDR3 sequence is 15 residues long. The CDR3 nucleotides are TGCGCCAGCAGCTTTACAGGGGGTGAGGGTCAGCCCCAGCATTTT. This translates into CASSFTGGEGQPQHF.

This clone came up a few times. The chain links TRBV7-9 to TRBJ2-1, with 10 bases that match TRBD2. Unmatched junction bases numbered 9, after V lost 7 bases and J lost 12 bases. The germline CDR1 and CDR2 sequences are SEHNR and FQNEAQ (reference sequence). This CDR3 comprises 13 residues. CDR3 DNA sequence: TGTGCCAGCACCGGACTAGCGGCCGTTGGGCAGTTCTTC. This gives the protein CASTGLAAVGQFF.

The chain uses TRBV30 and TRBJ1-1; TRBD1 agrees at 9 bases. This CDR3 comprises 17 residues. Losses at the gene ends were 1 base for V and 1 base for J; bases not matched to a gene: 10. The V gene's germline CDR1 is GTSNPN and CDR2 SVGIG (reference sequence). In DNA, the CDR3 is TGTGCCTGGAGTGCTCCCTCGGACAGGGGACCGAACACTGAAGCTTTCTTT. Translating it yields CAWSAPSDRGPNTEAFF. The full variable domain, completed using reference TRBV30 and TRBJ1-1, is SQTIHQWPATLVQPVGSPLSLECTVEGTSNPNLYWYRQAAGRGLQLLFYSVGIGQISSEVPQNLSASRPQDRQFILSSKKLLLSDSGFYLCAWSAPSDRGPNTEAFFGQGTRLTVV.

The CDR3 here is CASSPIQGSPANYGYTF. The CDR3 DNA reads as TGTGCCAGCTCACCAATACAGGGGTCCCCAGCTAACTATGGCTACACCTTC. This chain uses TRBV18 with TRBJ1-2, with 7 bases that match TRBD1. Germline V CDR1 and CDR2: KGHSH, LQKENI. Trimming at V came to 2 bases and at J to 0 bases, leaving 9 bases not matched to a gene. There are 17 residues in the CDR3.